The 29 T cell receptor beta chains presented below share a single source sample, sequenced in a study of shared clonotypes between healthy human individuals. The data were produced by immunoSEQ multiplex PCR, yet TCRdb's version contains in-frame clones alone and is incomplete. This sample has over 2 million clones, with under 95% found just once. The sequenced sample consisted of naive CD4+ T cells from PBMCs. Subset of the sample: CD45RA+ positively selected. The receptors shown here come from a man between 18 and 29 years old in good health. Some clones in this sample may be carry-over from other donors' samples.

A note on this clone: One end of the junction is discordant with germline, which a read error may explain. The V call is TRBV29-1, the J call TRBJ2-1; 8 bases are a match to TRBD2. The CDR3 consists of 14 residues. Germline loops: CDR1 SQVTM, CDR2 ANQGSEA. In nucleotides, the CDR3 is TGCAGCTTCTCGTCCAGCGGGAGCCCCAATGGGCAGTTCTTC. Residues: CSFSSSGSPNGQFF.

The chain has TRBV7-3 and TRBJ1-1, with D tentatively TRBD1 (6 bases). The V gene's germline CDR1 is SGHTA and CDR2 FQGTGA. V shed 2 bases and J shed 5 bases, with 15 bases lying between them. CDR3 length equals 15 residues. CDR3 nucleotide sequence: TGTGCCAGCAGCTTAGTCGGGGGCGTGAGGACTGAAGCTTTCTTT. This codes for CASSLVGGVRTEAFF.

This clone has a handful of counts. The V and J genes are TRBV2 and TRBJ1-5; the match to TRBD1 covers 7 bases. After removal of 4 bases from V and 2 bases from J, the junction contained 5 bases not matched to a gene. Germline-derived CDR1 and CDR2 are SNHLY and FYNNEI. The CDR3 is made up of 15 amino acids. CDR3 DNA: TGTGCCAGCAGTGGACAGGGCCAAGGCAATCAGCCCCAGCATTTT. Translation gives CASSGQGQGNQPQHF.

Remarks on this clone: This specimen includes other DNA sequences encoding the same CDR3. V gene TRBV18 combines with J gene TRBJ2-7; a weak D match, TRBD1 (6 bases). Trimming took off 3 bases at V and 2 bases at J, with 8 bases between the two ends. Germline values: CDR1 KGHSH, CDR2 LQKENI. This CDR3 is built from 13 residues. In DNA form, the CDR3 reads TGTGCCAGCTCACCCGGACAGACCTACGAGCAGTACTTC. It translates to CASSPGQTYEQYF.

CDR3 residues: CASSFLPGEVNQPQHF. In nucleotides, the CDR3 is TGTGCCAGCAGTTTCTTGCCGGGGGAGGTCAATCAGCCCCAGCATTTT. The gene calls are TRBV28 and TRBJ1-5, with a weak D call TRBD1 (5 bases). Trimming took off 3 bases at V and 3 bases at J, with 15 bases between the two ends. CDR3 length equals 16 residues. Germline CDR1 is MDHEN and CDR2 is SYDVKM.

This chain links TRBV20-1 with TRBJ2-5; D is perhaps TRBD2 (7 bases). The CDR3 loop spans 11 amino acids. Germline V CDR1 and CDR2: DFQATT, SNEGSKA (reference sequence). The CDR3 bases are TGCAGGGGGGGGGCCCAAGAGACCCAGTACTTC. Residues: CRGGAQETQYF.

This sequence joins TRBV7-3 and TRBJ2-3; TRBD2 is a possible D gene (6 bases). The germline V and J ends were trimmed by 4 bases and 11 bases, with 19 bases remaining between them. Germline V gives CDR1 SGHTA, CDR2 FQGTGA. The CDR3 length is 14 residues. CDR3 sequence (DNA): TGTGCCAGCAGCTCCCGGGACTCGAGCAGCCAGCAGTATTTT. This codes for CASSSRDSSSQQYF.

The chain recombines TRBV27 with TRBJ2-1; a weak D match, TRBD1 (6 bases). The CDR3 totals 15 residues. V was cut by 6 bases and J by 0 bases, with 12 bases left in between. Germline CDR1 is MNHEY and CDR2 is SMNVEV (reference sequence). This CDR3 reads CASSYDRTSYNEQFF. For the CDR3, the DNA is TGTGCCAGCAGCTATGACAGGACCTCCTACAATGAGCAGTTCTTC.

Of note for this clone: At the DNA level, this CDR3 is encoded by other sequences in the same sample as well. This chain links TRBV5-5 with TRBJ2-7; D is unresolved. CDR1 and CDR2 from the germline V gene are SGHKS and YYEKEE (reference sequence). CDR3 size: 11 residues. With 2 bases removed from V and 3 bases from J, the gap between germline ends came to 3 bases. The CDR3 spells CASSLYYEQYF. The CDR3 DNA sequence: TGTGCCAGCAGCTTATACTACGAGCAGTACTTC. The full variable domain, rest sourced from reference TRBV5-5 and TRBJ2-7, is DAGVTQSPTHLIKTRGQQVTLRCSPISGHKSVSWYQQVLGQGPQFIFQYYEKEERGRGNFPDRFSARQFPNYSSELNVNALLLGDSALYLCASSLYYEQYFGPGTRLTVT.

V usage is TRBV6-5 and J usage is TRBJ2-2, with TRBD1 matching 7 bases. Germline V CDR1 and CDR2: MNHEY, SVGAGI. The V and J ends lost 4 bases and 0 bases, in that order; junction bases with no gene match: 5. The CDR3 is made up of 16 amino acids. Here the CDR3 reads CASSLQGSSNTGELFF. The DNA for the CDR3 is TGTGCCAGCAGTTTACAGGGGTCATCGAACACCGGGGAGCTGTTTTTT.

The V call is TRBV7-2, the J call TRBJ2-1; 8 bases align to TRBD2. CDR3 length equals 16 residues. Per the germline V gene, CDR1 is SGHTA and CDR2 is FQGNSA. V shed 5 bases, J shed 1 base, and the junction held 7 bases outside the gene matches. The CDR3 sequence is CASSLLAGRSYNEQFF. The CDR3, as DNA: TGTGCCAGCAGCCTATTAGCGGGAAGGTCCTACAATGAGCAGTTCTTC.

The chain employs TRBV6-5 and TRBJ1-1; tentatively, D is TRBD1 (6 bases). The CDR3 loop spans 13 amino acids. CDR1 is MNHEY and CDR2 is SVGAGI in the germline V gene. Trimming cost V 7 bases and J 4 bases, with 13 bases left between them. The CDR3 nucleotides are TGTGCCAGCACCTCTGGAGGGGGCACTGAAGCTTTCTTT. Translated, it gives CASTSGGGTEAFF.

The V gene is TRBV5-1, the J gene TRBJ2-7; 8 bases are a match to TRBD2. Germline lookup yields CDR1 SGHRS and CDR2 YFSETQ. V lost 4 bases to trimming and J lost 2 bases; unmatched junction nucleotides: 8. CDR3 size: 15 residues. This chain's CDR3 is CASSPPGSGAYEQYF. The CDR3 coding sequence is TGCGCCAGCAGCCCCCCGGGTAGCGGGGCCTACGAGCAGTACTTC.

CDR3: CATSRDPGGTAKNEQFF. The CDR3 DNA reads as TGTGCCACCAGCAGAGACCCGGGCGGGACCGCCAAGAATGAGCAGTTCTTC. The chain has TRBV15 and TRBJ2-1; possible D gene TRBD2, 6 bases. This CDR3 is built from 17 residues. The ends were cut back, 0 bases at V and 7 bases at J, with 19 bases in the middle. CDR1 is LNHNV and CDR2 is YYDKDF in the germline V gene (reference sequence).

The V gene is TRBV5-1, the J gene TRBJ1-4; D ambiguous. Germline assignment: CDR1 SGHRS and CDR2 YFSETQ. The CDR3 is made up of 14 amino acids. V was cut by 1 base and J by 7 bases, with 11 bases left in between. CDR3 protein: CASSLSPLSEKLFF. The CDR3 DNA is TGCGCCAGCAGCTTGTCTCCGCTCTCTGAAAAACTGTTTTTT.

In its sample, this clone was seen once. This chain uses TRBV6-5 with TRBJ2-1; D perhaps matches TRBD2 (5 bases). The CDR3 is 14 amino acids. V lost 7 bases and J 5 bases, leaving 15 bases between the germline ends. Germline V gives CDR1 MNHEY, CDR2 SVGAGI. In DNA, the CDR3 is TGTGCCAGCACTCGGATCCGGGGTAACAATGAGCAGTTCTTC. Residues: CASTRIRGNNEQFF.

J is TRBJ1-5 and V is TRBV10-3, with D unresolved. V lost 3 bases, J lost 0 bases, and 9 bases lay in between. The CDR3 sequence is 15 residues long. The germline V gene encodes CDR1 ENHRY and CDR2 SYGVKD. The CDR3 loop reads CAISDGSFSNQPQHF. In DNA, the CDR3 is TGTGCCATCAGTGACGGTAGTTTTAGCAATCAGCCCCAGCATTTT.

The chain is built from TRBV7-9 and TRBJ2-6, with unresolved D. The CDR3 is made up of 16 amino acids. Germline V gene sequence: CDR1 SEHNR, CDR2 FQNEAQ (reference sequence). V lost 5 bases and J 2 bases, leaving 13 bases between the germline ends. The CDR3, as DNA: TGTGCCAGCAGCCCCTATGGTACGGCTGGGGCCAACGTCCTGACTTTC. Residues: CASSPYGTAGANVLTF.

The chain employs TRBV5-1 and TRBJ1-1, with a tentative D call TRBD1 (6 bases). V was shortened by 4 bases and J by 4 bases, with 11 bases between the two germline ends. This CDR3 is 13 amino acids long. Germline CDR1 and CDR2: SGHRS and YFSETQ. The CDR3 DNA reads TGCGCCAGCAGCCCCCAGGGGTCCACTGAAGCTTTCTTT. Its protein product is CASSPQGSTEAFF. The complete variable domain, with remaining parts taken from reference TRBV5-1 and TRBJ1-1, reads KAGVTQTPRYLIKTRGQQVTLSCSPISGHRSVSWYQQTPGQGLQFLFEYFSETQRNKGNFPGRFSGRQFSNSRSEMNVSTLELGDSALYLCASSPQGSTEAFFGQGTRLTVV.

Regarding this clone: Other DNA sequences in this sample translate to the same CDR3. The CDR3 nucleotides are TGTGCCAGCTCACCAATGGGTGGGACAGATACGCAGTATTTT. It specifies CASSPMGGTDTQYF. The chain carries TRBV18 and TRBJ2-3; D is unclear. Germline V gives CDR1 KGHSH, CDR2 LQKENI. The CDR3 loop spans 14 amino acids. Trimming shortened V by 2 bases and J by 3 bases, and 9 bases separated the two germline ends.

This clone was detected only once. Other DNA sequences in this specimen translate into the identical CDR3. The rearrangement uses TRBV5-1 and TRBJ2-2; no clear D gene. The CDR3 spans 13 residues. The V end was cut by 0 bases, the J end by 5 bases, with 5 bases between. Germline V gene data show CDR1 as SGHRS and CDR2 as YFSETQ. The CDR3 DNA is TGCGCCAGCAGCTTGGTAGGAACCGGGGAGCTGTTTTTT. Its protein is CASSLVGTGELFF.

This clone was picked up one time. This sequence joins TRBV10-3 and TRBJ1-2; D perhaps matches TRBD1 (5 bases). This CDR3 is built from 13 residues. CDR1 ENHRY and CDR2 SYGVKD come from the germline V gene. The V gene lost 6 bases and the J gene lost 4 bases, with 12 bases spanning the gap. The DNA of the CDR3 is TGTGCCATCAGGGGGTCGGGGGGCTATGGCTACACCTTC. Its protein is CAIRGSGGYGYTF.

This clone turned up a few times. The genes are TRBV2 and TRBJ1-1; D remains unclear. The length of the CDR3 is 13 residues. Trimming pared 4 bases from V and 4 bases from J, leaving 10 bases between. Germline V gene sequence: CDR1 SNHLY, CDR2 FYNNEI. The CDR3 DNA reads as TGTGCCAGCAGTGGGGAGGAGGGCACTGAAGCTTTCTTT. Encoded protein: CASSGEEGTEAFF. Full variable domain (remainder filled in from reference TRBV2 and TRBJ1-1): EPEVTQTPSHQVTQMGQEVILRCVPISNHLYFYWYRQILGQKVEFLVSFYNNEISEKSEIFDDQFSVERPDGSNFTLKIRSTKLEDSAMYFCASSGEEGTEAFFGQGTRLTVV.

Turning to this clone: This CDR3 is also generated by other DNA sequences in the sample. CDR3 sequence reads: CASSLIATNEKLFF. CDR3 DNA sequence: TGTGCCAGCAGTCTAATTGCAACTAATGAAAAACTGTTTTTT. J is TRBJ1-4 and V is TRBV28; D gene ambiguous. CDR1 is MDHEN and CDR2 is SYDVKM in the germline V gene. Between the trimmed V and J ends, which lost 5 bases and 0 bases, there was a span of 7 bases. The CDR3 sequence is 14 residues long.

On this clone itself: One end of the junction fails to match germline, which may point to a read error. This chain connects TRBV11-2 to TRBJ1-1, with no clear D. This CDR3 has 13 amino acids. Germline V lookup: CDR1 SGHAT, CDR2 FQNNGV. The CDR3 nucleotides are TGTGCCAGCAGCCCAGATATGAACTCTGAAGCTTTCTTT. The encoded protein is CASSPDMNSEAFF. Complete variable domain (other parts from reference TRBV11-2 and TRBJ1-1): EAGVAQSPRYKIIEKRQSVAFWCNPISGHATLYWYQQILGQGPKLLIQFQNNGVVDDSQLPKDRFSAERLKGVDSTLKIQPAKLEDSAVYLCASSPDMNSEAFFGQGTRLTVV.

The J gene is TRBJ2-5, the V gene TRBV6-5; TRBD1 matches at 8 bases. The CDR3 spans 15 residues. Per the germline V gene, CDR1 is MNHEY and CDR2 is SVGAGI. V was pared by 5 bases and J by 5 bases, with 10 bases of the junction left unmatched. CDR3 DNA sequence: TGTGCCAGCAGTGGGCTCGACAGGGGAAGGGAGACCCAGTACTTC. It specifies CASSGLDRGRETQYF.

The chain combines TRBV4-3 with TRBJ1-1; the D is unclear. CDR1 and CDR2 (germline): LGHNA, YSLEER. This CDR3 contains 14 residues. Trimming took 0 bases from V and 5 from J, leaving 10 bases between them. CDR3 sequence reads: CASSQDGRTTEAFF. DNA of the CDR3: TGCGCCAGCAGCCAAGATGGGAGGACTACTGAAGCTTTCTTT.

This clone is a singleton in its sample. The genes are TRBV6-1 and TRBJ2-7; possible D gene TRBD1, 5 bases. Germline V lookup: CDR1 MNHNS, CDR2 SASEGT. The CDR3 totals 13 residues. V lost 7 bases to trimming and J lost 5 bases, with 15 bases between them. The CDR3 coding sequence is TGTGCCAGCACCCGCAGGGAAATGGACGAGCAGTACTTC. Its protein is CASTRREMDEQYF.

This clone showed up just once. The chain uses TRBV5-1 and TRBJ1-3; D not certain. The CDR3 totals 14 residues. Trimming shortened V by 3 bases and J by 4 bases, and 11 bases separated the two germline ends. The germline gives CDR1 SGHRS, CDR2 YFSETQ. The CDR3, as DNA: TGCGCCAGCAGCTACGGTAGGGCGGGAAACACCATATATTTT. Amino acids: CASSYGRAGNTIYF.